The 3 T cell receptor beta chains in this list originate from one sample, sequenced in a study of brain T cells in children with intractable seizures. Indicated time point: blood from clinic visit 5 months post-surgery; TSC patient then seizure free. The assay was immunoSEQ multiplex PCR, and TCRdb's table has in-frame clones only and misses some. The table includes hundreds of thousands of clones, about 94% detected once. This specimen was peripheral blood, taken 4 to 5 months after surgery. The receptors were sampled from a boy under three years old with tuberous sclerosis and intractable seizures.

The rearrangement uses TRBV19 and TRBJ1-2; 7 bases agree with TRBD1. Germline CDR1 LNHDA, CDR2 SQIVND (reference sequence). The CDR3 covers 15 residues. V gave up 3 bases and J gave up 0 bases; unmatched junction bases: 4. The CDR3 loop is CASSILRGTNYGYTF. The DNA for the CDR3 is TGTGCCAGTAGTATTCTCAGGGGGACTAACTATGGCTACACCTTC.

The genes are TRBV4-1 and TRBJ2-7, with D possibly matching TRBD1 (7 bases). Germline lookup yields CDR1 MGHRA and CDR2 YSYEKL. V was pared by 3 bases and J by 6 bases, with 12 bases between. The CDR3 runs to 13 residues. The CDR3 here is CASSHRQGGEQYF. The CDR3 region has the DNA TGCGCCAGCAGCCACCGACAGGGAGGCGAGCAGTACTTC.

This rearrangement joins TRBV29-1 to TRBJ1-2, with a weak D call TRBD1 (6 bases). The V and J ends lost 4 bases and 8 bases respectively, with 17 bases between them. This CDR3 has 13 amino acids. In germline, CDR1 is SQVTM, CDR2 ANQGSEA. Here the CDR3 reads CSVVTAQGWGYTF. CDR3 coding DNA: TGCAGCGTTGTCACCGCACAGGGCTGGGGCTACACCTTC.